The subject of this entry is one TCR beta chain. It has no known antigen specificity. The method behind the library was 5' RACE. Preparation of each TCR library used around 3.5 ug of total RNA. cDNA was synthesized with SMARTScribe reverse transcriptase in eight separate reactions per sample. Unique molecular identifiers containing a 6-nucleotide sample barcode were introduced through template switching during cDNA synthesis. Two nested PCRs of 16 and 9 cycles amplified the TCRalpha and TCRbeta cDNA, and bead purification followed each PCR. Before amplification, the cDNA was treated with uracil DNA-glycosylase and purified using the QIAquick PCR purification kit. The second PCR added Illumina TruSeq-compatible adapters along with sample-specific barcodes. TapeStation and Qubit were used to check library quality and concentration, and roughly 5.5 ng of each library was pooled. The pooled libraries were sequenced with 2 x 100 bp reads and custom sequencing primers on an Illumina HiSeq2500 single-index Rapid Run. From the authors' description of their analysis: MiGEC version 1.2.6 was used for UMI-based consensus assembly to correct PCR and sequencing errors. MiXCR version 2.1.1 was used to carry out V(D)J alignment, clonotype assembly and CDR3 extraction. Normalisation of gene usage, clonotype sharing and MAIT/NKT TCR abundance was achieved by analysing the top 1000, 10 000 and 20 000 clonotypes per sample. After downsampling to 27 000 UMIs, diversity was calculated as the inverse Simpson index using the vegan R package. Paired Mann-Whitney U tests on discordant twin pairs were used, with Benjamini-Hochberg multiple-testing correction. TCRdb reprocessed the reads; each CDR3 protein sequence makes one entry, and DNA is unavailable. These V and J calls derive from TCRdb rather than the authors' analysis. The table for this sample lists over 100,000 distinct CDR3 sequences. The ten biggest clones cover around 12% of the sample.

An approximately 2.3 ml peripheral blood sample was drawn into PAXgene tubes per donor and stored at -80°C. Without T cell sorting, total RNA was isolated from whole blood using the PAXgene blood miRNA kit on an automated QIAcube. Deep TCRalpha and TCRbeta repertoire profiling with unique molecular barcoding was performed on peripheral blood of monozygotic twin pairs concordant or discordant for inflammatory bowel disease. Smoking habits were recorded for all twin pairs, with individuals classified as current, former or never smokers. The data were obtained in a study of monozygotic twins with inflammatory bowel disease (dated by TCRdb to the late 2010s). With respect to the entire study: In total, around 30 monozygotic twin pairs made up the full study: 19 Danish pairs, all IBD-discordant, plus nine German pairs, of which four were IBD-concordant and five were IBD-discordant. Disease-associated traits were sought mainly through comparisons between IBD patients and their genetically identical healthy co-twins within discordant pairs. Each individual had, on average, about 151 000 unique TCRalpha sequences and 181 000 unique TCRbeta sequences available for analysis. Study-wide conclusions, independent of this receptor: The analysis was unable to tell apart different T cell subtypes. TCRbeta repertoire diversity, by inverse Simpson index, was decreased in IBD patients compared with their healthy co-twins. No difference in repertoire similarity was observed between concordant and discordant twins, possibly owing to limited statistical power. No single strong signal or clonotype linked to IBD turned up in the results, so the idea that one exists was not supported. IBD patients shared fewer clonotypes with other individuals than healthy twins did, most markedly in patients showing signs of disease activity. Differing immunosuppressive treatments among patients may have added background noise and inter-individual variability to the repertoires.

The TCR originated in a human donor with ulcerative colitis or Crohn's disease, or a healthy co-twin of an affected twin (not recorded which). Sequencing was done on a sample of blood.

The CDR3 protein is CASSPSAWGEQFF. Recombination joined TRBV7-9 with TRBJ2-1; TCRdb's assignment of TRBD2 cannot be checked, as there is no DNA. CDR1 and CDR2, looked up from the germline V gene (reference sequence), are SEHNR and FQNEAQ. The CDR3 measures 13 amino acids from cysteine to phenylalanine. No nucleotide data were recorded.